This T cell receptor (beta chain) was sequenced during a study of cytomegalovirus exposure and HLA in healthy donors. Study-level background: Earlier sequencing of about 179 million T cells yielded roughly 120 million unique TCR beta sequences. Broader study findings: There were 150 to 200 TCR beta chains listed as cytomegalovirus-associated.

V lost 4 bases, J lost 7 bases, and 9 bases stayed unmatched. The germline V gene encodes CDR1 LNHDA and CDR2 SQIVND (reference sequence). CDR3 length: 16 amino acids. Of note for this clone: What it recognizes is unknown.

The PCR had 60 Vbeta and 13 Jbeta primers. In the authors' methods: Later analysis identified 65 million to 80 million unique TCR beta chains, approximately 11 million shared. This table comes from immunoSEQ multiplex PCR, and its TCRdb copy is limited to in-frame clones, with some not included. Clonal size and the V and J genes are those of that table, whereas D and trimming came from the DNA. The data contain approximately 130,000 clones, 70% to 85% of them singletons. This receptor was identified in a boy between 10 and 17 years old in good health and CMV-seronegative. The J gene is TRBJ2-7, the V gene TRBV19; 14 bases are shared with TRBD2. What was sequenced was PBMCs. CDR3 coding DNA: TGTGCCAGTAGTAGGAGGGGACTAGCGGGAGTGGATGAGCAGTACTTC. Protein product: CASSRRGLAGVDEQYF.